This T cell receptor beta chain was sequenced in a study of blood T cell repertoires in COVID-19. The CDR3 covers 14 residues. Germline V gene data show CDR1 as DFQATT and CDR2 as SNEGSKA (reference sequence). V lost 3 bases, J lost 0 bases, and 11 bases lay in between. Repertoires were generated with immunoSEQ multiplex PCR, while TCRdb's copy carries only in-frame clones and drops some. Among some 44,000 clones listed, roughly 93% were seen once. This chain connects TRBV20-1 to TRBJ1-1; D possibly corresponds to TRBD1 (5 bases). Sequencing was done on a sample of peripheral blood. This TCR was sampled from a man aged 45-60 years with active COVID-19. The CDR3 sequence is CSASLQAMNTEAFF. The CDR3 DNA sequence: TGCAGTGCTAGTCTACAGGCGATGAACACTGAAGCTTTCTTT.